The source of this T cell receptor beta chain is a study of T-cell memory formation after mild COVID-19 (dated by TCRdb to about 2021). The study in broad terms: TCR sequence clusters from the two donors were found to be largely donor specific. T-cell clones expanding and contracting after mild COVID-19 in two donors were tracked by longitudinal TCRalpha and TCRbeta repertoire sequencing. Two young, previously healthy adult volunteers made up the cohort, one male and one female. Overall study outcomes, separate from this receptor: SARS-CoV-2 specificity was not confirmed for the second-wave clones peaking on day 37. From day 15 to 85, contracting clones showed balanced CD4/CD8 phenotypes, whereas a second wave of clones that expanded from day 15 to 37 leaned towards CD4+. The study included only a couple of mild cases, and larger cohorts that include severe cases with pre-infection samples were judged to be necessary. Some responding clones were detected in pre-infection memory, suggesting pre-existing cross-reactive memory T cells joined the SARS-CoV-2 response. Contracting CD4+ clones were located mainly in the CM and EM memory subsets, whereas CD8+ clones were found to be enriched in EMRA.

V and J lose 2 bases and 1 base, and a span of 8 bases separates them. From the cysteine up to the phenylalanine, the CDR3 has a length of 14 residues. The retained sequence is limited to the CDR3, 42 bases, with the frame set at the first base. CDR1 and CDR2, looked up from the germline V gene, are SGHTA and FQGNSA. Ficoll-Paque density gradient centrifugation was used to isolate PBMCs. Sequencing took place on an Illumina NovaSeq 6000. cDNA libraries for TCRalpha and TCRbeta were prepared by 5'RACE using constant-segment primers, with sample barcodes and unique molecular identifiers added. Trizol reagent was used to extract RNA from every sample. The libraries were amplified in two PCR steps, and the second step added a second sample barcode and Illumina TruSeq adapters. Sequencing of the libraries was done on an Illumina NovaSeq, producing 2 x 150 bp paired-end reads. Per the original workflow: Reads were demultiplexed and collapsed into UMI-guided consensus sequences with migec v1.2.7. Using mixcr v2.1.11, UMI consensuses were aligned to TRA and TRB V and J templates and then assembled into clonotypes. A clonotype was counted as expanded or contracted only if both edgeR and NoisET called the change significant, with noise models trained on biological replicates. For edgeR calls, the thresholds were a false discovery rate-adjusted p below 0.01 and a log2 fold-change of 1. As an exploratory analysis of dynamics, max-normalized trajectories of the 1000 most abundant clonotypes were examined with PCA combined with hierarchical clustering. Separately sequenced CD4+ and CD8+ repertoires were used to assign the CD4 or CD8 phenotype of responding clones. TCRdb handled the public reads itself, with Q25 trimming in fastp and clone calling in MiXCR, and kept productive beta chains. Each entry is one CDR3 protein sequence, shown with its most common DNA and genes. The V and J calls come from TCRdb's annotation, not from the publication. Here the sample has approximately 350,000 distinct CDR3 sequences; 25% to 30% occur a single time. The ten top clones hold roughly 13% of the sample.

Concerning this clonotype: Its antigen is still unknown. Base quality data are lacking; no much larger clone is found one base away.

The chain uses TRBV7-2 and TRBJ1-2; no D gene can be assigned with confidence. Material for sequencing was PBMCs or a T cell subset sorted from them (not recorded which). This clonotype was sampled from an adult woman who had mild COVID-19 (a few samples of this study predate the infection). The sample titles of this study are shuffled in the database, so cell type and time point are left out; the donor was told from shared clones. The base sequence is TGTGCCAGCAGCTTACTGCCCCTTAACTATGGCTACACCTTC. Translated, it gives CASSLLPLNYGYTF. With all but the CDR3 taken from the reference TRBV7-2 and TRBJ1-2 genes, the full variable domain is: GAGVSQSPSNKVTEKGKDVELRCDPISGHTALYWYRQSLGQGLEFLIYFQGNSAPDKSGLPSDRFSAERTGGSVSTLTIQRTQQEDSAVYLCASSLLPLNYGYTFGSGTRLTVV.